Listed below are T cell receptor beta chains from one sample, sequenced in a study of blood T cell repertoires in COVID-19. Libraries were prepared by immunoSEQ multiplex PCR; TCRdb keeps only in-frame clonotypes and omits some of them. Here the sample spans 75,000 to 95,000 clones, around four fifths being singletons. The sequenced sample was peripheral blood. These receptors originate from a man in his fifties or sixties with acute or convalescent COVID-19. Each CDR3 is given with its conserved first and last residue. D genes are given only for firm matches. Only part of the rows carry a size: once, few, many, or a class if the clone is expanded.

TRBV15	TRBJ1-5	-	-	TGTGCCACCAATGCACAGATAAATAGCAATCAGCCCCAGCATTTT	CATNAQINSNQPQHF
TRBV14	TRBJ2-2	-	-	TGTGCCAGCAGCCAAGTCCACGGGGGGGAGCTGTTTTTT	CASSQVHGGELFF
TRBV12-3/TRBV12-4	TRBJ1-1	-	-	TGTGCCAGCAGCCGGAATGACAGGACTGAAGCTTTCTTT	CASSRNDRTEAFF
TRBV19	TRBJ2-7	-	-	TGTGCCAGTAGTATAGGAACAGGGTCCTACGAGCAGTACTTC	CASSIGTGSYEQYF
TRBV30	TRBJ1-2	-	TRBD1	TGTGCCTGCCCCATACCGACAGGGGGTGGCTATGGCTACACCTTC	CACPIPTGGGYGYTF
TRBV7-9	TRBJ1-2	-	TRBD1	TGTGCCAGCAGCTTAGAGGCAGGGGGTGGCTACACCTTC	CASSLEAGGGYTF
TRBV2	TRBJ1-1	few	TRBD1	TGTGCAATACAGGGGGGCAACACTGAAGCTTTCTTT	CAIQGGNTEAFF
TRBV2	TRBJ2-3	-	-	TGTGCCAGCAACGGGGGTGCAGATACGCAGTATTTT	CASNGGADTQYF
TRBV6-2/TRBV6-3	TRBJ2-1	-	-	TGTGCCAGCAGTTCCCCGGGGGAGACCATTGAGCAGTTCTTC	CASSSPGETIEQFF
TRBV5-4	TRBJ2-3	-	-	TGTGCCAGCAGCTTTAACACAGATACGCAGTATTTT	CASSFNTDTQYF
TRBV2	TRBJ2-5	-	TRBD2	TGTGCCAGCAGCGGGCTAGCGGGAGAGGGGGAGACCCAGTACTTC	CASSGLAGEGETQYF
TRBV5-4	TRBJ2-5	-	TRBD1	TGTGCCAGCAGCCTGACAGGGGGCCGGGAGACCCAGTACTTC	CASSLTGGRETQYF
TRBV2	TRBJ2-2	-	-	TGTGCCAGCCACAGGGAGATGGACACCGGGGAGCTGTTTTTT	CASHREMDTGELFF
TRBV3-1/TRBV3-2	TRBJ2-2	-	-	TGTGCCAGCAGCCAGGCGGCTACCACCGGGGAGCTGTTTTTT	CASSQAATTGELFF
TRBV6-6	TRBJ2-3	-	-	TGTGCCAGCAGTTACCCACAGACCCGCACAGATACGCAGTATTTT	CASSYPQTRTDTQYF
TRBV9	TRBJ1-1	-	-	TGTGCCAGCAGGTCTGGAGGATTTGATAGGACTGAAGCTTTCTTT	CASRSGGFDRTEAFF
TRBV7-2	TRBJ1-5	-	-	TGTGCCAGCAGCTACAGACAGTACAATCAGCCCCAGCATTTT	CASSYRQYNQPQHF
TRBV19	TRBJ2-6	-	-	TGTGCCAGCTTTGCAGGTTCTGGGGCCAACGTCCTGACTTTC	CASFAGSGANVLTF
TRBV2	TRBJ1-2	-	-	TGTGCCAGCAGTATGGACAGAGCAATCTATGGCTACACCTTC	CASSMDRAIYGYTF
TRBV5-6	TRBJ2-3	-	TRBD1	TGTGCCAGCAGCCCTGGGACAGGGGCAGATACGCAGTATTTT	CASSPGTGADTQYF
TRBV6-8	TRBJ1-5	-	TRBD1	TGTGCCAGCAGACAGACAGGGAACCCGTATAGCAATCAGCCCCAGCATTTT	CASRQTGNPYSNQPQHF
TRBV20-1	TRBJ1-6	-	TRBD1	TGCAGTGCTAGTAGAGAGGGGGCGTATAATTCACCCCTCCACTTT	CSASREGAYNSPLHF
TRBV19	TRBJ2-2	-	-	TGTGCCAGTATTAGGAGGGGGCAAGTAGGGGAGCTGTTTTTT	CASIRRGQVGELFF
TRBV7-9	TRBJ2-1	-	-	TGTGCCAGCAGCTTATCCGGGTATGAGCAGTTCTTC	CASSLSGYEQFF
TRBV7-9	TRBJ2-2	-	TRBD1	TGTGCCAGCACTCCCTACGGGACAGGGAGCACCGGGGAGCTGTTTTTT	CASTPYGTGSTGELFF
TRBV6-2/TRBV6-3	TRBJ2-3	-	-	TGTGCCAGCAGTTACTCGGCAGGGGATATGGATACGCAGTATTTT	CASSYSAGDMDTQYF
TRBV4-3	TRBJ2-2	-	TRBD1	TGCGCCAGCAGCCAAGAGTACGGGACAGGGGGTTCCGGGGAGCTGTTTTTT	CASSQEYGTGGSGELFF
TRBV5-1	TRBJ2-1	-	-	TGCGCCAGCAGCTTGGAGGCAGGGTACAATGAGCAGTTCTTC	CASSLEAGYNEQFF
TRBV4-3	TRBJ2-1	-	-	TGCGCCAGCAGCCAACAACAGGTGGGGGGTGAGCAGTTCTTC	CASSQQQVGGEQFF
TRBV2	TRBJ2-5	-	TRBD2	TGTGCCAGCAGTGAGACTAGCGGAGAAGAGACCCAGTACTTC	CASSETSGEETQYF
TRBV28	TRBJ1-1	-	TRBD1	TGTGCCAGCGTAAGCCCCGGACAGGGAGGAACTGAAGCTTTCTTT	CASVSPGQGGTEAFF
TRBV6-2/TRBV6-3	TRBJ1-6	-	TRBD1	TGTGCCAGCAGCCACCCCGGGACAGTTAATTCACCCCTCCACTTT	CASSHPGTVNSPLHF
TRBV18	TRBJ1-2	-	TRBD1	TGTGCCAGCTCATTATCGACAGGGGAGGGCTACACCTTC	CASSLSTGEGYTF
TRBV19	TRBJ2-1	-	TRBD2	TGTGCCAGTAGTCCTGGGACTAGCTACGATGAGCAGTTCTTC	CASSPGTSYDEQFF
TRBV9	TRBJ2-7	-	TRBD2	TGTGCCAGCAGCCCGGGGGGTACTCAGACCTACGAGCAGTACTTC	CASSPGGTQTYEQYF
TRBV7-2	TRBJ2-3	-	TRBD2	TGTGCCAGCAGCTTAGATTTACTAGCGGGGGGCGGCACAGATACGCAGTATTTT	CASSLDLLAGGGTDTQYF
TRBV28	TRBJ2-1	-	-	TGTGCCAGCAGCCTCACCGGGACTGCCCGTAGGGATGAGCAGTTCTTC	CASSLTGTARRDEQFF